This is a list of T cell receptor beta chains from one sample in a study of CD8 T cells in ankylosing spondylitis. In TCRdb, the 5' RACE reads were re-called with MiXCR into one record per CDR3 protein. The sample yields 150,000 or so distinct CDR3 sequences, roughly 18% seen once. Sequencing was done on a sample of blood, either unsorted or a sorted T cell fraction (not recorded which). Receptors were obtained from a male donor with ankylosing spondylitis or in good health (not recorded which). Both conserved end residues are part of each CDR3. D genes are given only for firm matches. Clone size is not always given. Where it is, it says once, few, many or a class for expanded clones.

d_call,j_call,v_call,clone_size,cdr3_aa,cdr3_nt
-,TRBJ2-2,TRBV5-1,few,CASSFRGSPNTGELFF,TGCGCCAGCAGCTTCCGCGGGTCCCCGAACACCGGGGAGCTGTTTTTT
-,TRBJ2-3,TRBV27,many,CASSSPQERGITDTQYF,TGTGCCAGCAGTTCTCCACAGGAGAGGGGGATCACAGATACGCAGTATTTT
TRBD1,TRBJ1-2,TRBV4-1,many,CASSQADRARNYGYTF,TGCGCCAGCAGCCAGGCGGACAGGGCCCGTAACTATGGCTACACCTTC
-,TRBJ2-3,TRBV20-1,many,CSAAGSADTQYF,TGCAGTGCTGCCGGGAGTGCAGATACGCAGTATTTT
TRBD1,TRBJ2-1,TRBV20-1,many,CSARDRKTGGPPRVYNEQFF,TGCAGTGCTAGAGATCGAAAGACAGGGGGTCCTCCGAGAGTCTACAATGAGCAGTTCTTC
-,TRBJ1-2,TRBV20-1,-,CSAREAGGYTF,TGCAGTGCTAGAGAGGCGGGTGGCTACACCTTC
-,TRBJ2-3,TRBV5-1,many,CASKPEGTDTQYF,TGCGCCAGCAAACCGGAGGGCACAGATACGCAGTATTTT
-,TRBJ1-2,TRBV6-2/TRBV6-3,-,CASSFTGNYGYTF,TGTGCCAGCAGTTTCACGGGGAACTATGGCTACACCTTC
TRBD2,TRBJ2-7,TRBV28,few,CASSPQGLAGDEQYF,TGTGCCAGCAGTCCACAGGGACTAGCGGGAGACGAGCAGTACTTC
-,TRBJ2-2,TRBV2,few,CASGAAAGELFF,TGTGCCAGCGGGGCGGCAGCCGGGGAGCTGTTTTTT
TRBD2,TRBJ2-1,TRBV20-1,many,CSARTSGGSYNEQFF,TGCAGTGCTAGGACTAGCGGGGGGTCCTACAATGAGCAGTTCTTC
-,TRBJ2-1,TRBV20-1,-,CSAVRPISSYNEQFF,TGCAGTGCTGTCAGACCCATCAGCTCCTACAATGAGCAGTTCTTC
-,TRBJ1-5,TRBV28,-,CASSLRRNQPQHF,TGTGCCAGCAGTTTACGTCGCAATCAGCCCCAGCATTTT
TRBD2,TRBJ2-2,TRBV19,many,CASSTPGLAAGELFF,TGTGCCAGTAGTACGCCGGGACTAGCTGCCGGGGAGCTGTTTTTT
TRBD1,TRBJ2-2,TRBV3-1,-,CASSPRTGGVEDTGELFF,TGTGCCAGCAGCCCCAGGACAGGGGGCGTAGAGGACACCGGGGAGCTGTTTTTT
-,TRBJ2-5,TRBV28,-,CASSSTTRILETQYF,TGTGCCAGCAGTTCGACCACTAGGATTTTAGAGACCCAGTACTTC
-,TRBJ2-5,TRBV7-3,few,CASSGSTQETQYF,TGTGCCAGCAGCGGTTCGACCCAAGAGACCCAGTACTTC
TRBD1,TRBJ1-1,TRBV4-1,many,CASSQALQGTEAFF,TGCGCCAGCAGCCAAGCCTTACAGGGGACTGAAGCTTTCTTT
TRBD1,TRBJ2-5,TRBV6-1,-,CASSVNRGTQETQYF,TGTGCCAGCAGTGTCAACAGGGGTACGCAAGAGACCCAGTACTTC
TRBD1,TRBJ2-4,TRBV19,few,CASSMGTGLDF,TGTGCCAGTAGTATGGGGACAGGGCTTGACTTC
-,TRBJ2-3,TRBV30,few,CAWRSLGSTDTQYF,TGTGCCTGGAGATCCCTCGGTAGCACAGATACGCAGTATTTT
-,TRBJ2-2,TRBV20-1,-,CSVQDSGLDTGELFF,TGCAGTGTCCAAGACAGCGGGTTGGACACCGGGGAGCTGTTTTTT
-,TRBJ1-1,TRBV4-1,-,CASNPPGGTEAFF,TGCGCCAGCAACCCACCGGGGGGCACTGAAGCTTTCTTT
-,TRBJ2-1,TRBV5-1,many,CASSTNTGTQNNEQFF,TGCGCCAGCAGCACCAATACCGGGACGCAAAACAATGAGCAGTTCTTC
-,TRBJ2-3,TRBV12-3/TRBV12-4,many,CASSLAGGASTDTQYF,TGTGCCAGCAGCCTTGCAGGAGGGGCTAGCACAGATACGCAGTATTTT
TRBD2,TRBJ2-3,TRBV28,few,CASPVRGGSSTDTQYF,TGTGCCAGCCCCGTTCGCGGGGGATCTAGCACAGATACGCAGTATTTT
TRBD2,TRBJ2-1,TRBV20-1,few,CSARGAGNYNEQFF,TGCAGTGCTCGAGGAGCGGGGAACTACAATGAGCAGTTCTTC
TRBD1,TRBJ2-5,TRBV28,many,CASSFPTGWETQYF,TGTGCCAGCAGTTTTCCGACAGGGTGGGAGACCCAGTACTTC
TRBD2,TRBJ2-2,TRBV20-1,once,CSARGGSGELFF,TGCAGTGCTAGAGGCGGGAGCGGGGAGCTGTTTTTT
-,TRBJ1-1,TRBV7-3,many,CASRTPGKNTEAFF,TGTGCCAGCAGAACCCCCGGGAAGAACACTGAAGCTTTCTTT
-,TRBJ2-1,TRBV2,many,CASSDFGFYNEQFF,TGTGCCAGCAGTGATTTTGGCTTCTACAATGAGCAGTTCTTC
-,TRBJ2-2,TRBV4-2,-,CASREHGGPGELFF,TGTGCCAGCAGAGAACACGGGGGGCCCGGGGAGCTGTTTTTT
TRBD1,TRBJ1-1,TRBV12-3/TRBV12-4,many,CASSFKGAHTEAFF,TGTGCCAGCAGTTTTAAGGGGGCCCACACTGAAGCTTTCTTT
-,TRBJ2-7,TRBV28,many,CASSSQDPYEQYF,TGTGCCAGCAGTAGCCAGGACCCCTACGAGCAGTACTTC
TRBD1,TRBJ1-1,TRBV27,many,CASTPQGPSTEAFF,TGTGCCAGCACCCCACAGGGGCCGAGCACTGAAGCTTTCTTT
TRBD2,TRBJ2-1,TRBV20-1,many,CSATTSGRINEQFF,TGCAGTGCTACGACTAGCGGGAGAATAAATGAGCAGTTCTTC
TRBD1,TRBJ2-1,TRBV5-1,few,CASSPDREGSYNEQFF,TGCGCCAGCAGCCCAGACAGGGAAGGGTCCTACAATGAGCAGTTCTTC
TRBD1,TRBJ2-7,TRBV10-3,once,CTINEPGQTTYEQYF,TGTACCATCAATGAGCCGGGACAGACTACCTACGAGCAGTACTTC
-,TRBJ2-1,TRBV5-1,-,CASSLSSLGNEQFF,TGCGCCAGCAGCTTGAGTAGCCTTGGAAATGAGCAGTTCTTC
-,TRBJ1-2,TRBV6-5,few,CASSDSLRVNYGYTF,TGTGCCAGCAGTGACTCCTTACGGGTTAACTATGGCTACACCTTC
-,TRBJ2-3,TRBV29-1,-,CSVETAGGRTDTQYF,TGCAGCGTTGAAACGGCAGGAGGACGCACAGATACGCAGTATTTT
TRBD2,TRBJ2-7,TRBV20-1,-,CSARLGLANEQYF,TGCAGTGCTAGGCTGGGACTAGCTAACGAGCAGTACTTC
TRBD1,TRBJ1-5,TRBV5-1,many,CASSLAGQATQPQHF,TGCGCCAGCAGCTTGGCAGGACAGGCAACGCAGCCCCAGCATTTT
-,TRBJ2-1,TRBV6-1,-,CASTSVTSSYNEQFF,TGTGCCAGCACAAGCGTCACGAGCTCCTACAATGAGCAGTTCTTC
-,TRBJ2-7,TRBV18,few,CASSPTTGYEQYF,TGTGCCAGCTCACCCACGACTGGCTACGAGCAGTACTTC
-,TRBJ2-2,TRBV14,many,CASSQVTGELFF,TGTGCCAGCAGCCAGGTCACCGGGGAGCTGTTTTTT
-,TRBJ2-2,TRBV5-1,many,CASNPSGLMGGANTGELFF,TGCGCCAGCAACCCCTCTGGACTAATGGGCGGGGCAAACACCGGGGAGCTGTTTTTT
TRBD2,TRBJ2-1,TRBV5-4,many,CASTLGSPSGSYNEQFF,TGTGCCAGCACCTTGGGTTCGCCTAGCGGATCCTACAATGAGCAGTTCTTC
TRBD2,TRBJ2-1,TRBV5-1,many,CASSLGTSGYNEQFF,TGCGCCAGCAGCTTGGGTACTAGCGGGTACAATGAGCAGTTCTTC